This T cell receptor beta chain was captured in a study of T cell changes during pregnancy in multiple sclerosis. The CDR3 has 18 residues. V shed 2 bases and J shed 6 bases, with 24 bases lying between them. Germline V gene lookup returns CDR1 KGHSH and CDR2 LQKENI. Data came from immunoSEQ multiplex PCR; TCRdb stores just in-frame clones and leaves some out. The sample includes 60,000 to 95,000 clones, 85% to 95% of them seen just once. The chain couples TRBV18 to TRBJ2-3, with D possibly TRBD1 on 7 matching bases. Sample: CD4+ T cells from peripheral blood mononuclear cells, taken before pregnancy. The source is a female donor with multiple sclerosis, enrolled in a pregnancy study. CDR3 in amino acids: CASSPRGRGGLGLDTQYF. CDR3 in DNA: TGTGCCAGCTCACCAAGGGGGCGGGGAGGCCTGGGATTGGATACGCAGTATTTT.